The rows below give T cell receptor beta chains drawn from one sample of a study of tumour-infiltrating T cells in Burkitt lymphoma. Using immunoSEQ multiplex PCR, the repertoire was profiled, and TCRdb retains in-frame clones only, with some absent. The sample gives over 2,000 clones, approximately 15% of which show up once; around a tenth is in the top ten. The sequencing input was tumor tissue. All receptors come from a human donor with Burkitt lymphoma. The CDR3 runs from the conserved cysteine through the conserved F or W. Each record gives: D gene, J gene, V gene, clone size, CDR3 protein, CDR3 DNA. The D gene is left open where the match is weak. Size values are once, few and many counts, or a class for expanded clones, and some rows have none.

d_call: TRBD2; j_call: TRBJ2-2; v_call: TRBV5-1; clone_size: NA; cdr3_aa: CASSLAPTGRASTGELFF; cdr3_nt: TGCGCCAGCAGCTTGGCCCCAACCGGGAGGGCGAGCACCGGGGAGCTGTTTTTT
d_call: TRBD1; j_call: TRBJ2-5; v_call: TRBV7-9; clone_size: NA; cdr3_aa: CASSDRDRVMETQYF; cdr3_nt: TGTGCCAGCAGCGACCGGGACAGGGTAATGGAGACCCAGTACTTC
d_call: NA; j_call: TRBJ2-7; v_call: TRBV7-9; clone_size: few; cdr3_aa: CASSFSIGNEQYF; cdr3_nt: TGTGCCAGCAGTTTCAGTATAGGGAACGAGCAGTACTTC
d_call: NA; j_call: TRBJ2-5; v_call: TRBV11-3; clone_size: NA; cdr3_aa: CVSSKNGLQETQYF; cdr3_nt: TGTGTCAGCAGCAAAAACGGACTGCAAGAGACCCAGTACTTC
d_call: NA; j_call: TRBJ2-3; v_call: TRBV29-1; clone_size: NA; cdr3_aa: CSVGMDDTQYF; cdr3_nt: TGCAGCGTCGGAATGGACGATACGCAGTATTTT
d_call: TRBD1; j_call: TRBJ2-7; v_call: TRBV4-1; clone_size: few; cdr3_aa: CASSPGQGADYEQYF; cdr3_nt: TGCGCCAGCAGCCCCGGACAGGGGGCGGACTACGAGCAGTACTTC
d_call: NA; j_call: TRBJ2-1; v_call: TRBV19; clone_size: NA; cdr3_aa: CASSISLLNNEQFF; cdr3_nt: TGTGCCAGTAGTATTTCTCTACTTAACAATGAGCAGTTCTTC
d_call: NA; j_call: TRBJ2-3; v_call: TRBV11-3; clone_size: few; cdr3_aa: CASSSTTGRAGTDTQYF; cdr3_nt: TGTGCCAGCAGCTCCACTACAGGGCGAGCAGGAACAGATACGCAGTATTTT
d_call: TRBD1; j_call: TRBJ1-1; v_call: TRBV5-1; clone_size: few; cdr3_aa: CASSLLTGGTEAFF; cdr3_nt: TGCGCCAGCAGCCTTCTGACAGGGGGCACTGAAGCTTTCTTT
d_call: NA; j_call: TRBJ1-1; v_call: TRBV5-1; clone_size: NA; cdr3_aa: CASSQGSDTEAFF; cdr3_nt: TGCGCCAGCAGCCAGGGAAGCGACACTGAAGCTTTCTTT
d_call: TRBD2; j_call: TRBJ2-1; v_call: TRBV10-3; clone_size: NA; cdr3_aa: CAISGGTSGRNEQFF; cdr3_nt: TGTGCCATCAGTGGTGGGACTAGCGGGAGGAATGAGCAGTTCTTC
d_call: NA; j_call: TRBJ2-7; v_call: TRBV5-4; clone_size: few; cdr3_aa: CASSPGLGSYEQYF; cdr3_nt: TGTGCCAGCAGCCCGGGACTGGGATCCTACGAGCAGTACTTC
d_call: NA; j_call: TRBJ2-7; v_call: TRBV11-2; clone_size: few; cdr3_aa: CASSVVEYEQYF; cdr3_nt: TGTGCCAGCAGCGTCGTAGAGTACGAGCAGTACTTC
d_call: TRBD1; j_call: TRBJ1-1; v_call: TRBV7-9; clone_size: NA; cdr3_aa: CASSYKGDSTEAFF; cdr3_nt: TGTGCCAGCAGCTACAAGGGGGACAGCACTGAAGCTTTCTTT
d_call: NA; j_call: TRBJ1-4; v_call: TRBV7-8; clone_size: few; cdr3_aa: CASSLGGLNEKLFF; cdr3_nt: TGTGCCAGCAGCTTGGGGGGTCTTAATGAAAAACTGTTTTTT
d_call: NA; j_call: TRBJ1-3; v_call: TRBV6-4; clone_size: few; cdr3_aa: CASSGATVNTIYF; cdr3_nt: TGTGCCAGCAGTGGGGCGACAGTAAACACCATATATTTT
d_call: TRBD2; j_call: TRBJ2-1; v_call: TRBV7-6; clone_size: few; cdr3_aa: CASSRSGGAGNEQFF; cdr3_nt: TGTGCCAGCAGCCGAAGCGGGGGGGCCGGGAATGAGCAGTTCTTC